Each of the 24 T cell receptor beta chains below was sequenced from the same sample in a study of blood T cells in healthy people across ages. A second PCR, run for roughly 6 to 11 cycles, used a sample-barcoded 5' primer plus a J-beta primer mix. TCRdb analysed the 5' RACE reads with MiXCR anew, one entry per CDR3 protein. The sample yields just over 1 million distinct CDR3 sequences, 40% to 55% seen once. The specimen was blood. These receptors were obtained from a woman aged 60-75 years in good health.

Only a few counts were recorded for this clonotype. The CDR3 nucleotides are TGCAGTGCTAGTCCTAAGGGGGGTATTTACGAGCAGTACTTC. Translation: CSASPKGGIYEQYF. The chain recombines TRBV20-1 with TRBJ2-7; D might be TRBD1 or TRBD2, each matching 6 bases. In germline, CDR1 is DFQATT, CDR2 SNEGSKA (reference sequence). The CDR3 sequence is 14 residues long. Trimming removed 3 bases from V and 4 bases from J, with 16 bases in between.

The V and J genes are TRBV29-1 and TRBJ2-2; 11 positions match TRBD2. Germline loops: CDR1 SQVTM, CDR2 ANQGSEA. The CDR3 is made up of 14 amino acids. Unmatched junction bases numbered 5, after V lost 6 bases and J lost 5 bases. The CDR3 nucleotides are TGCAGCGTGCATAGCGGGAGGGAAACCGGGGAGCTGTTTTTT. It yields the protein CSVHSGRETGELFF.

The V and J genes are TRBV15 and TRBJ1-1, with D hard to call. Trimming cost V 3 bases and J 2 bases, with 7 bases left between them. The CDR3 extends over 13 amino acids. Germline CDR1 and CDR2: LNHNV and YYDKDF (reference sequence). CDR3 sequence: CATSRDHNTEAFF. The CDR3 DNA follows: TGTGCCACCAGCAGGGACCATAACACTGAAGCTTTCTTT.

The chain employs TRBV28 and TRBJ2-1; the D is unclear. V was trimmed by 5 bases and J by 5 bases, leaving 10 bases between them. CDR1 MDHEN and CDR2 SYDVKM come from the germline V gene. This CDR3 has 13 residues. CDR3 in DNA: TGTGCCAGCAGTAATCCTCTTAACAATGAGCAGTTCTTC. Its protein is CASSNPLNNEQFF.

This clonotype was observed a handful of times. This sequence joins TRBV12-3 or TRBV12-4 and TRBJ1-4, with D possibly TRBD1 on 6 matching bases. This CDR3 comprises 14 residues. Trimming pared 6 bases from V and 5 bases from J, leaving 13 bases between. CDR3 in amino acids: CASSRDTGNEKLFF. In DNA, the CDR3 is TGTGCCAGCAGCCGGGACACCGGGAATGAAAAACTGTTTTTT.

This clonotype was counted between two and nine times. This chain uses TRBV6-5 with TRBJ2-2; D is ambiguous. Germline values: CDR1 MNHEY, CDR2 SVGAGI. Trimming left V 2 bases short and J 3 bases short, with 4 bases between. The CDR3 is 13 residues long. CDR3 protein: CASSYRDTGELFF. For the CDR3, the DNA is TGTGCCAGCAGTTACCGGGACACCGGGGAGCTGTTTTTT.

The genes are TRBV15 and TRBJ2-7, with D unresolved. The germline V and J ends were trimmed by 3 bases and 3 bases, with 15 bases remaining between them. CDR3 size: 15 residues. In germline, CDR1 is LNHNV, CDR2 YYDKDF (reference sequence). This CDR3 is CATSRGGGSDYEQYF. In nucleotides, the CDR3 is TGTGCCACCAGCAGGGGCGGCGGCTCCGACTACGAGCAGTACTTC.

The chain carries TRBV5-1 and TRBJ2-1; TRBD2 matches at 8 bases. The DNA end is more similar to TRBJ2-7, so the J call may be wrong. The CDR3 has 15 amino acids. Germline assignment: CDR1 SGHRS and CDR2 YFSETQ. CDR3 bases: TGCGCCAGCAGCTTGGAGAGCGGGAGCCCCTACGAGCAGTACTTC. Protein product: CASSLESGSPYEQYF.

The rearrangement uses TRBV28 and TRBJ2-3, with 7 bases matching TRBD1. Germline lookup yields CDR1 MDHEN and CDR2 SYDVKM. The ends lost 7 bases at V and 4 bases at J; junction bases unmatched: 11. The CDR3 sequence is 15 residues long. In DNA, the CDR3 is TGTGCCAGCACCACCACCGGGACAGCGTCAGATACGCAGTATTTT. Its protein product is CASTTTGTASDTQYF.

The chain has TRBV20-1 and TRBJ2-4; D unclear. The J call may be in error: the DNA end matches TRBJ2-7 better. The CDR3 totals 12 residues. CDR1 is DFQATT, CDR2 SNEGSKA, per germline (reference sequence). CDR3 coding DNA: TGCAGTGGGGCGGTAGTTTTCTACGAGCAGTACTTC. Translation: CSGAVVFYEQYF.

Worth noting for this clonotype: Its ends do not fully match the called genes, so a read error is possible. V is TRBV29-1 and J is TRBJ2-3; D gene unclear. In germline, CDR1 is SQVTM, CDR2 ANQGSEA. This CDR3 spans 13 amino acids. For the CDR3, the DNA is TGCAGCGTTGAACCGACACGCACAGATGCGCAGTATTTT. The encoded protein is CSVEPTRTDAQYF.

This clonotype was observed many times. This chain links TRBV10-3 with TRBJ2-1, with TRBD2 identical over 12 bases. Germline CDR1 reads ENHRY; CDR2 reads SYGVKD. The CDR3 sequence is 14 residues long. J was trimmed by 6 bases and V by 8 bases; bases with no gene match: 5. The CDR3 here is CAIRTSGTTNEQFF. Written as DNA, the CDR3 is TGTGCCATCCGGACTAGCGGGACCACCAATGAGCAGTTCTTC.

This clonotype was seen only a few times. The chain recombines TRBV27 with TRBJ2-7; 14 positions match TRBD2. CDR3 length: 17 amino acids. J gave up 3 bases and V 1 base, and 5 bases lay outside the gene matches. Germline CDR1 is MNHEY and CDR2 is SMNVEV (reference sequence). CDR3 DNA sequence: TGTGCCAGCAGTTTATTAGGGACTAGCGGGAGTATCTACGAGCAGTACTTC. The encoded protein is CASSLLGTSGSIYEQYF.

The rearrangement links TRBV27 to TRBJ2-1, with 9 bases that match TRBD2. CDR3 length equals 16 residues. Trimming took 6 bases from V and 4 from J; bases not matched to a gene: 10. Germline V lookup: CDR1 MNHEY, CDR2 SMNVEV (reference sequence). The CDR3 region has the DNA TGTGCCAGCAGGTTAGGGCAGACTAGCGGATACAATGAGCAGTTCTTC. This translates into CASRLGQTSGYNEQFF.

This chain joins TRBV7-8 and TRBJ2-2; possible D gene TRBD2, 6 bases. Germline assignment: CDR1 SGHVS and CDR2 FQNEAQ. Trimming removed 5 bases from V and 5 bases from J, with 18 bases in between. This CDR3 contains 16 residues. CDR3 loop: CASSKSRTAGTGELFF. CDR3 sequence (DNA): TGTGCCAGCAGCAAGTCACGGACCGCGGGGACCGGGGAGCTGTTTTTT.

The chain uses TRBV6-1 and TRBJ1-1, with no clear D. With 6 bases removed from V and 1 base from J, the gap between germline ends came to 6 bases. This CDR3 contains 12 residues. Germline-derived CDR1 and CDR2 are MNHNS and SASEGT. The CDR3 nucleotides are TGTGCCAGCAGAACCGAGAACACTGAAGCTTTCTTT. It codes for CASRTENTEAFF.

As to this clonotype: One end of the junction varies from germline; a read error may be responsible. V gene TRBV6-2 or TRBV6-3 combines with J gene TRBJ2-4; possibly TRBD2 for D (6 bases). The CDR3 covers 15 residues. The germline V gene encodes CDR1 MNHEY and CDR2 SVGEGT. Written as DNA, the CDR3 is TGCGCCAGCAGTTATTCGGGGGACGGCGGCTACGAGCGGTACTTC. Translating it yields CASSYSGDGGYERYF.

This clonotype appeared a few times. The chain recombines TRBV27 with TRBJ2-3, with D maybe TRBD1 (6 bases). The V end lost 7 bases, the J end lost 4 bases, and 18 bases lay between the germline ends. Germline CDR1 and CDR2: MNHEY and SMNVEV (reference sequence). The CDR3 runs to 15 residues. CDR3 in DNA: TGTGCCAGCACCCCACAGGGCTATCCTCCAGATACGCAGTATTTT. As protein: CASTPQGYPPDTQYF.

CDR3 DNA sequence: TGTGCCACCAGCCAGGGGAGCACCGGGGAGCTGTTTTTT. It codes for CATSQGSTGELFF. The chain uses TRBV24-1 and TRBJ2-2, with D possibly being TRBD1 (6 bases). Germline lookup yields CDR1 KGHDR and CDR2 SFDVKD. The V and J ends lost 7 bases and 4 bases respectively, with 9 bases between them. This CDR3 comprises 13 residues.

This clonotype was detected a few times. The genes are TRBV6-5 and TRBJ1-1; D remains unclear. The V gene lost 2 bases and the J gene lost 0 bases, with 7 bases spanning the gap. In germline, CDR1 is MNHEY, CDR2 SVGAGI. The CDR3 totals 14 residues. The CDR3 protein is CASSYRELNTEAFF. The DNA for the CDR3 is TGTGCCAGCAGTTACAGAGAATTGAACACTGAAGCTTTCTTT.

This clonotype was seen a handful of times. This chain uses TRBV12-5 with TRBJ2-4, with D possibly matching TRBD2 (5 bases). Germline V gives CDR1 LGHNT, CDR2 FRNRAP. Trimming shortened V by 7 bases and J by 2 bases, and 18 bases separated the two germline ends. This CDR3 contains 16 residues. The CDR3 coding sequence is TGTGCTAGTGCCAACGGAGGTGGACTCCCCAAAAACATTCAGTACTTC. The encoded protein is CASANGGGLPKNIQYF.

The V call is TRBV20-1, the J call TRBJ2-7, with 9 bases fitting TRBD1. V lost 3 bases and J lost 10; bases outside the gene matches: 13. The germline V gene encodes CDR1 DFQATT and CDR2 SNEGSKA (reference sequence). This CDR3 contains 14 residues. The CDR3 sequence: CSASPSGQGTIQYF. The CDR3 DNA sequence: TGCAGTGCTAGCCCCTCGGGACAGGGCACGATTCAGTACTTC.

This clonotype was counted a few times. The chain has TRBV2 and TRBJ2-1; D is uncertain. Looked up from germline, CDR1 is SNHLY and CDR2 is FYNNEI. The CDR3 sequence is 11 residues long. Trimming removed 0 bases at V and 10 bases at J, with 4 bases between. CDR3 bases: TGTGCCAGCAGTGAAGCAAGGGAGCAGTTCTTC. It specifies CASSEAREQFF. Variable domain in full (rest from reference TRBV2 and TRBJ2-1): EPEVTQTPSHQVTQMGQEVILRCVPISNHLYFYWYRQILGQKVEFLVSFYNNEISEKSEIFDDQFSVERPDGSNFTLKIRSTKLEDSAMYFCASSEAREQFFGPGTRLTVL.

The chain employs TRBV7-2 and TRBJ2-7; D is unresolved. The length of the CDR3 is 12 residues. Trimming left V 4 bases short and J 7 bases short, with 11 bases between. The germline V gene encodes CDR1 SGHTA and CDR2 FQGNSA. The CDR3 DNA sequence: TGTGCCAGCAGCTCCTCCCGCAGGGAGCAGTACTTC. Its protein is CASSSSRREQYF.